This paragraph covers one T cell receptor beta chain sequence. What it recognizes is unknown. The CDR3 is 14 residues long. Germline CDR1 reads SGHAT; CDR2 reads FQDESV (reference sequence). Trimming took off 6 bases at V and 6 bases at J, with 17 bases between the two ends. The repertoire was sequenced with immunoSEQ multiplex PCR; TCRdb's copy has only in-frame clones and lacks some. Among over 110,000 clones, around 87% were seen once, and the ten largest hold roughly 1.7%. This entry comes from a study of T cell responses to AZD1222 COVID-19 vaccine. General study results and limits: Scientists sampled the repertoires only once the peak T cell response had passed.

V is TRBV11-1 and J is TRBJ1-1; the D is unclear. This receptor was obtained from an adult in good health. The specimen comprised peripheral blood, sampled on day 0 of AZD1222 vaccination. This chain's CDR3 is CASSFISAQPEAFF. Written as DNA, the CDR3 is TGTGCCAGCAGTTTTATTTCGGCACAGCCTGAAGCTTTCTTT.